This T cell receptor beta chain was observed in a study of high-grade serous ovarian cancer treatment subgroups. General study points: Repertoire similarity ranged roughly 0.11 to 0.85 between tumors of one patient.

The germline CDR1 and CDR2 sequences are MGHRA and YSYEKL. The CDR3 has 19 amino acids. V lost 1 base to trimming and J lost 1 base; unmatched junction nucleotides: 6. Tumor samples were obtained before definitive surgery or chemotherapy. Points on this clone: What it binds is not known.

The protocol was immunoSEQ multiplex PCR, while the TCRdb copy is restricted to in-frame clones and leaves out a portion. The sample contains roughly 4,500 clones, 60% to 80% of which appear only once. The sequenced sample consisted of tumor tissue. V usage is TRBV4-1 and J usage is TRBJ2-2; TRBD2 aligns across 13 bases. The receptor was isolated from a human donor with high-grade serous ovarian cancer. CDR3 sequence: CASSQVMGLAGLNTGELFF. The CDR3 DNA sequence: TGCGCCAGCAGCCAAGTAATGGGACTAGCGGGACTGAACACCGGGGAGCTGTTTTTT.